This is a list of T cell receptor beta chains from one sample in a study of T cells after yellow fever vaccination. Via MiXCR, TCRdb re-called the 5' RACE reads, giving one row per CDR3 protein. This table has 350,000 to 550,000 distinct CDR3 sequences, approximately 18% appearing once. Sequenced here: PBMCs, sampled before the yellow fever booster vaccination. The receptors shown here come from a man younger than 35 who received the YFV17D yellow fever vaccine. Each CDR3 is given with its conserved first and last residue. The D gene is left open where the match is weak. The size of a clone is reported for some rows only, either as once, few or many, or as a class for expanded clones.

clone_size	v_call	j_call	d_call	cdr3_aa	cdr3_nt
few	TRBV7-3	TRBJ2-3	NA	CASSLGRETDTQYF	TGTGCCAGCAGCTTGGGCAGGGAAACAGATACGCAGTATTTT
NA	TRBV27	TRBJ2-3	TRBD1	CASSLPGQGAPDTQYF	TGTGCCAGCAGTCTCCCGGGACAGGGGGCTCCAGATACGCAGTATTTT
NA	TRBV7-2	TRBJ1-4	TRBD1	CASSLARQGNEKLFF	TGTGCCAGCAGCTTAGCTCGACAGGGGAATGAAAAACTGTTTTTT
few	TRBV19	TRBJ2-1	NA	CASSTRAGEVEQFF	TGTGCCAGTAGTACCCGGGCCGGAGAGGTTGAGCAGTTCTTC
NA	TRBV5-1	TRBJ1-1	NA	CASRYQRVNTEAFF	TGCGCCAGCAGATACCAGAGGGTGAACACTGAAGCTTTCTTT
few	TRBV7-2	TRBJ1-6	TRBD1	CASSTWTGEYSPLHF	TGTGCCAGCAGCACCTGGACAGGGGAATATTCACCCCTCCACTTT
NA	TRBV29-1	TRBJ1-2	NA	CSGEDGGGYTF	TGCAGCGGTGAAGACGGGGGAGGCTACACCTTC
NA	TRBV2	TRBJ2-3	TRBD1	CASRHRGNTDTQYF	TGTGCCAGCAGGCACAGGGGAAACACAGATACGCAGTATTTT
NA	TRBV12-3/TRBV12-4	TRBJ2-5	TRBD2	CASSPGRGGDAETQYF	TGTGCCAGCAGTCCGGGACGGGGAGGGGACGCAGAGACCCAGTACTTC
NA	TRBV4-3	TRBJ2-2	NA	CASSQDRAGELFF	TGTGCCAGCAGCCAAGATAGGGCCGGGGAGCTGTTTTTT
few	TRBV7-9	TRBJ2-7	NA	CASSLAITGPSTYDYEQYF	TGTGCCAGCAGCTTAGCGATAACAGGACCGAGCACCTACGACTACGAGCAGTACTTC
NA	TRBV7-2	TRBJ2-5	NA	CASSSYRRGETQYF	TGTGCCAGCAGCTCCTACAGGAGGGGAGAGACCCAGTACTTC
few	TRBV3-1	TRBJ2-3	TRBD2	CASRPTSLDTQYF	TGTGCCAGCAGGCCGACTAGCCTGGATACGCAGTATTTT
NA	TRBV4-1	TRBJ2-3	NA	CASSPVGSDTQYF	TGCGCCAGCAGCCCCGTTGGATCAGATACGCAGTATTTT
NA	TRBV29-1	TRBJ1-1	NA	CSVEGSGGAITEAFF	TGCAGCGTTGAAGGGTCGGGGGGCGCGATCACTGAAGCTTTCTTT
few	TRBV6-2/TRBV6-3	TRBJ2-7	TRBD2	CASSLAGSSYEQYF	TGTGCCAGCAGTCTAGCGGGGAGCTCCTACGAGCAGTACTTC